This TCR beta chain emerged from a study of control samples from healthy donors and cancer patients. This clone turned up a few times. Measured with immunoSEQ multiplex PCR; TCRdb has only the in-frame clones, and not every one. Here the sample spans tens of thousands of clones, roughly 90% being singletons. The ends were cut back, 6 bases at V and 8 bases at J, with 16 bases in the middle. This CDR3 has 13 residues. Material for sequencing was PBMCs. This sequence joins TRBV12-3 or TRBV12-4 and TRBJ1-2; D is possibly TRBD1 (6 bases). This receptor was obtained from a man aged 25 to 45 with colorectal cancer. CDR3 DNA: TGTGCCAGCAGCCCTCCGGGGGCGCGGGGCTACACCTTC. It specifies CASSPPGARGYTF.